Detailed here is one T cell receptor (beta chain). The target antigen is unknown. The sort gate was single viable CD3+CD4+CD8-CD45RO+ cells for memory CD4+ T cells. Profiling relied on immunoSEQ multiplex PCR, and the TCRdb table lists in-frame clones only, not all of them. This sample has about 64,000 clones, with 60% to 80% found just once. The sample is drawn from a study of memory CD4+ T cells and cytomegalovirus serostatus. Study overall: This sample comes from healthy Belgian adults, under 10 CMV seropositive, approximately 22 seronegative. Whole-study findings and limits: The CMV-associated TCR signature appears largely within the CD4+ memory repertoire. 67 of 164 known CMV-associated TCRbeta sequences appeared in CD4+ memory.

The CDR3 covers 14 residues. V was shortened by 10 bases and J by 6 bases, with 18 bases between the two germline ends. The germline V gene has CDR1 MNHNY and CDR2 SVGAGI (reference sequence). The specimen was memory CD4+ T cells from blood. The chain has TRBV6-6 and TRBJ1-4, with D maybe TRBD1 (6 bases). The TCR was taken from an adult in good health and CMV-seronegative. Here the CDR3 reads CATKSGQIYEKLFF. As DNA, the CDR3 is TGTGCCACCAAAAGTGGACAGATATATGAAAAACTGTTTTTT.